The 3 T cell receptor beta chains presented below share a single source sample, sequenced in a study of blood T cell repertoires in COVID-19. Assay used: immunoSEQ multiplex PCR; TCRdb lists only in-frame clones, some missing. The data contain around 240,000 clones, about 84% of them singletons. The sequenced sample was PBMCs or T cells enriched from blood (not recorded which). The origin of the receptors is a woman in her fifties or sixties who had recovered from COVID-19.

The chain is built from TRBV2 and TRBJ2-3; TRBD1 aligns across 8 bases. The V gene's germline CDR1 is SNHLY and CDR2 FYNNEI. This CDR3 is 15 amino acids long. Trimming removed 4 bases from V and 5 bases from J; junction bases left unmatched: 8. The CDR3 region has the DNA TGTGCCAGCAGTGCGCAGGGGGCTAAATTAGATACGCAGTATTTT. As protein: CASSAQGAKLDTQYF.

This chain joins TRBV7-3 and TRBJ2-1; the D gene is possibly TRBD2 (8 bases). The CDR3 has 18 amino acids. Trimming shortened V by 2 bases and J by 5 bases, and 22 bases separated the two germline ends. Germline-derived CDR1 and CDR2 are SGHTA and FQGTGA. CDR3 amino acids: CASSLGGGITSGNNEQFF. The CDR3 DNA is TGTGCCAGCAGCTTAGGAGGGGGCATCACTAGCGGAAACAATGAGCAGTTCTTC.

The chain is built from TRBV19 and TRBJ1-5, with D maybe TRBD1 (5 bases). Looked up from germline, CDR1 is LNHDA and CDR2 is SQIVND (reference sequence). This CDR3 region has 14 residues. Trimming left V 9 bases short and J 1 base short, with 13 bases between. CDR3: CASQFSGSNQPQHF. DNA for the CDR3: TGTGCCAGCCAATTCTCAGGGAGCAATCAGCCCCAGCATTTT.